The next 11 T cell receptor beta chains were all read from a single sample in a study of blood T cell repertoires in COVID-19. Only in-frame clones appear in the TCRdb table, and some are missing; sequencing was by immunoSEQ multiplex PCR. This table holds about 46,000 clones, around four fifths found once. The sample comprised peripheral blood. All receptors derive from a woman older than 75 with acute or convalescent COVID-19.

CDR3 coding DNA: TGTGCCAGCAGCTCCTCGGATGGGGGCACCTACTATGGCTACACCTTC. Translated, it gives CASSSSDGGTYYGYTF. The rearrangement links TRBV7-9 to TRBJ1-2; tentative D call: TRBD1 (6 bases). V was clipped by 4 bases and J by 3 bases, with 18 bases between them. Germline V gene lookup returns CDR1 SEHNR and CDR2 FQNEAQ (reference sequence). The length of the CDR3 is 16 residues. Full variable domain (missing parts from reference TRBV7-9 and TRBJ1-2): DTGVSQNPRHKITKRGQNVTFRCDPISEHNRLYWYRQTLGQGPEFLTYFQNEAQLEKSRLLSDRFSAERPKGSFSTLEIQRTEQGDSAMYLCASSSSDGGTYYGYTFGSGTRLTVV.

The chain recombines TRBV6-2 or TRBV6-3 with TRBJ2-6; TRBD1 is a possible D gene (5 bases). This CDR3 region has 19 residues. The germline V and J ends were trimmed by 6 bases and 4 bases, with 25 bases remaining between them. The V gene's germline CDR1 is MNHEY and CDR2 SVGEGT. Here the CDR3 DNA reads TGTGCCAGCAGCAGGGCTAGGGTGACAGTCGGTCTGGGGGCCAACGTCCTGACTTTC. Its translation: CASSRARVTVGLGANVLTF.

This chain connects TRBV2 to TRBJ2-1; 11 bases match TRBD1. The germline gives CDR1 SNHLY, CDR2 FYNNEI. With V trimmed by 7 bases and J by 8 bases, 13 bases remained unmatched. This CDR3 has 16 residues. CDR3 in DNA: TGTGCCAGCACCTTACCTTGGGACAGGGGGAACGATGAGCAGTTCTTC. Translation: CASTLPWDRGNDEQFF. Complete variable domain (other parts from reference TRBV2 and TRBJ2-1): EPEVTQTPSHQVTQMGQEVILRCVPISNHLYFYWYRQILGQKVEFLVSFYNNEISEKSEIFDDQFSVERPDGSNFTLKIRSTKLEDSAMYFCASTLPWDRGNDEQFFGPGTRLTVL.

This clone was observed once. This rearrangement joins TRBV10-2 to TRBJ1-2, with TRBD1 matching over 8 bases. V trimming: 7 bases; J trimming: 8 bases; junction bases outside the gene matches: 12. The germline CDR1 and CDR2 sequences are WSHSY and SAAADI. CDR3 size: 14 residues. CDR3 protein: CASTTGTGIGGYTF. The CDR3 region has the DNA TGCGCCAGCACGACCGGGACAGGTATAGGAGGCTACACCTTC.

This clone has just a few counts. The V and J genes are TRBV7-2 and TRBJ1-4; tentative D call: TRBD1 (5 bases). V was cut by 1 base and J by 5 bases, with 14 bases left in between. This CDR3 comprises 16 residues. Germline V gives CDR1 SGHTA, CDR2 FQGNSA. The CDR3 loop is CASSLGVQGENEKLFF. In nucleotides, the CDR3 is TGTGCCAGCAGCTTAGGGGTGCAGGGTGAAAATGAAAAACTGTTTTTT.

The chain carries TRBV6-5 and TRBJ2-7; D possibly corresponds to TRBD1 (6 bases). Germline V CDR1 and CDR2: MNHEY, SVGAGI. The germline V and J ends were trimmed by 2 bases and 5 bases, with 16 bases remaining between them. The CDR3 extends over 15 amino acids. CDR3 coding DNA: TGTGCCAGCAGTTACGTCGGAACAGGGAGAAACGAGCAGTACTTC. This codes for CASSYVGTGRNEQYF.

The rearrangement links TRBV6-6 to TRBJ1-1; D is possibly TRBD1 (5 bases). The CDR3 covers 15 residues. Germline CDR1 and CDR2: MNHNY and SVGAGI (reference sequence). Deletions cut 7 bases from V and 4 bases from J, with 19 bases between. For the CDR3, the DNA is TGTGCCAGCAAGTCCCCGGCGGGGGACGCCACTGAAGCTTTCTTT. Amino acids: CASKSPAGDATEAFF.

The rearrangement links TRBV2 to TRBJ1-5; a possible D gene is TRBD1 (5 bases). This CDR3 is built from 15 residues. In germline, CDR1 is SNHLY, CDR2 FYNNEI. V was shortened by 2 bases and J by 7 bases, with 15 bases between the two germline ends. The DNA for the CDR3 is TGTGCCAGCAGTGAACTTCGGGGGAGCGGACAGCCCCAGCATTTT. Protein product: CASSELRGSGQPQHF.

This clone was detected once. This chain uses TRBV6-5 with TRBJ1-5; 7 positions match TRBD1. J gave up 4 bases and V 4 bases, and 7 bases lay outside the gene matches. Germline lookup yields CDR1 MNHEY and CDR2 SVGAGI. The CDR3 runs 15 residues. The CDR3 bases are TGTGCCAGCAGTTCGCCAAAACAGGGGAATCAGCCCCAGCATTTT. Amino acid sequence: CASSSPKQGNQPQHF.

The CDR3 bases are TGTGCCACCAGCAGGACAGTAGTCACCGGGGAGCTGTTTTTT. Its translation: CATSRTVVTGELFF. The chain joins TRBV15 to TRBJ2-2; weak D call: TRBD1 (5 bases). V was clipped by 3 bases and J by 4 bases, with 9 bases between them. Germline CDR1 and CDR2: LNHNV and YYDKDF (reference sequence). The CDR3 sequence is 14 residues long.

The chain couples TRBV11-2 to TRBJ1-2, with D hard to call. The CDR3 length is 14 residues. CDR1 and CDR2 (germline): SGHAT, FQNNGV. Between the trimmed V and J ends, which lost 5 bases and 3 bases, there was a span of 13 bases. The CDR3 region has the DNA TGTGCCAGCAGCCCCAGTGGACTTTACTATGGCTACACCTTC. Its translation is CASSPSGLYYGYTF.